This T cell receptor beta chain was obtained from a study of patients and donors after allogeneic stem cell transplantation. MiXCR, run by TCRdb on the RT-PCR reads, gives a single entry per CDR3 protein. The table includes roughly 960,000 distinct CDR3 sequences, more than 15% detected once. This CDR3 region has 11 residues. The V end lost 6 bases, the J end lost 4 bases, and 10 bases lay between the germline ends. CDR1 and CDR2 from the germline V gene are SQVTM and ANQGSEA. Sequenced material: blood, either unsorted or a sorted T cell fraction (not recorded which). The rearrangement uses TRBV29-1 and TRBJ2-7; TRBD1 is a possible D gene (6 bases). The source is a human donor who was either an allogeneic HSCT recipient or a stem cell or donor lymphocyte infusion donor (not recorded which). It is not recorded whose cells these are; they may come from a transplant donor. DNA for the CDR3: TGCAGCGTCCAAGGGGGTTACGAGCAGTACTTC. Protein product: CSVQGGYEQYF.